One T cell receptor (beta chain) is described in this entry. The sample comes from a study of blood T cell repertoires in COVID-19. In Seattle, patients joined the study during active infection and were tracked longitudinally. Here immunoSEQ multiplex PCR was the method, and the copy in TCRdb shows in-frame clones only, minus some. The table records about 200,000 clones, 70% to 90% of them present only once. The CDR3 runs to 15 residues. Germline values: CDR1 MNHNS, CDR2 SASEGT. The germline V and J ends were trimmed by 1 base and 10 bases, with 17 bases remaining between them. The origin of this receptor is a man aged 45 to 65 with COVID-19, enrolled during active disease. The specimen sequenced was peripheral blood. This chain joins TRBV6-1 and TRBJ1-5; D call uncertain. CDR3 sequence (DNA): TGTGCCAGCAGTGAAGTAGGAGGCCCCGGGTTACCCCAGCATTTT. Amino acid sequence: CASSEVGGPGLPQHF.